The entry that follows covers one TCR beta chain sequence. Its target is not known. Naive CD8 isolation took CD45RO-negative cells positively selected for CCR7 and excluded terminally differentiated effector memory CD45RA+ cells. Each sample came from a Caucasian adult donor living in Nashville, Tennessee. The data were obtained in a study of shared clonotypes between healthy human individuals. Regarding the study as a whole: Compared with clonotypes that all four donors shared, non-shared clonotypes had lower generation probabilities. When naive CD4 clonotypes were compared across a few donors, about 4.9% were shared. Collection of samples was limited to blood; tissue repertoires likely differ.

The repertoire was sequenced with immunoSEQ multiplex PCR; TCRdb's copy has only in-frame clones and lacks some. The sample holds 660,000 or so clones, 96% seen once. V was shortened by 5 bases and J by 8 bases, with 19 bases between the two germline ends. CDR3 length: 15 amino acids. Germline V gene data show CDR1 as SEHNR and CDR2 as FQNEAQ (reference sequence). The TCR sequence derives from a woman aged 25 to 45 in good health. This chain links TRBV7-9 with TRBJ2-1, with D perhaps matching TRBD1 (5 bases). Sequencing was carried out using naive CD8+ T cells sorted from blood. Here the CDR3 DNA reads TGTGCCAGCAGCCGGACAATAGGCCGGCACGATGAGCAGTTCTTC. Encoded protein: CASSRTIGRHDEQFF. Looking up the rest from reference TRBV7-9 and TRBJ2-1 gives the full variable domain: DTGVSQNPRHKITKRGQNVTFRCDPISEHNRLYWYRQTLGQGPEFLTYFQNEAQLEKSRLLSDRFSAERPKGSFSTLEIQRTEQGDSAMYLCASSRTIGRHDEQFFGPGTRLTVL.